This T cell receptor (beta chain) was identified in a study of cytomegalovirus exposure and HLA in healthy donors. Points from the study as a whole: Previously analyzed data showed that most TCR beta V segments were productive at a frequency of about 87% or about 30%. The authors excluded some V segments, including TRBV6-2 and TRBV6-3, as indistinguishable. In a later analysis, V- and J-gene trimming of beta chains associated with a DCLRE1C missense variant, replicated independently. Association of around 17,000 TCR beta sequences with HLA alleles was found at 0.05 false discovery rate in a later analysis.

The CDR3 is 15 residues long. Germline CDR1 SGHNT, CDR2 YYREEE (reference sequence). Trimming shortened V by 4 bases and J by 2 bases, and 14 bases separated the two germline ends. The PCR was carried out with 60 Vbeta primers and 13 Jbeta primers. The repertoire was sequenced with immunoSEQ multiplex PCR; TCRdb's copy has only in-frame clones and lacks some. The table lists some 130,000 clones, 70% to 80% of them singletons. As for this clone: No antigen is known for it.

Input material: PBMCs. The V and J genes are TRBV5-4 and TRBJ2-3; D gene ambiguous. This receptor was obtained from a woman aged 55-75 years in good health and CMV-seronegative. The chain's CDR3 is CASSTPREYTDTQYF. CDR3 coding DNA: TGTGCCAGCAGCACCCCCCGCGAGTACACAGATACGCAGTATTTT.